This T cell receptor beta chain was documented in a study of T cell changes during pregnancy in multiple sclerosis. The method was immunoSEQ multiplex PCR; TCRdb's version includes in-frame clones alone and lacks a portion of them. The sample consists of around 95,000 clones, 92% of them appearing once. The CDR3 is made up of 14 amino acids. V was clipped by 5 bases and J by 3 bases; unmatched bases: 7. The germline V gene encodes CDR1 SGHAT and CDR2 FQNNGV. The clonotype originates from a female donor in good health, enrolled as a control in a pregnancy study. The J gene is TRBJ2-7, the V gene TRBV11-2, with 7 bases fitting TRBD2. The material was peripheral blood, obtained after pregnancy. The CDR3 region has the DNA TGTGCCAGCAGCCCCCCGCGGGGGAACTACGAGCAGTACTTC. It codes for CASSPPRGNYEQYF.